Sequencing of this T cell receptor (beta chain) was carried out in a study of cytomegalovirus exposure and HLA in healthy donors. Across the study: In a previous analysis, 117 million unique TCR beta sequences were found from 170 million or so T cells.

To note about this clone: Its cognate antigen is unknown.

Study-level points and caveats: A few CMV-associated chains were confirmed in vitro to be specific for CMV antigens. DRB1 showed the most TCR associations and HLA-C the fewest in a later analysis, as rates varied by HLA locus.

60 Vbeta and 13 Jbeta primers were used in PCR. Profiled with immunoSEQ multiplex PCR; TCRdb holds only in-frame clones, not every one. In the table there are 90,000 to 150,000 clones, less than 80% of which are singletons. The TCR was taken from a woman in her forties or fifties in good health and CMV-seropositive. The sample comprised PBMCs.

Written as DNA, the CDR3 is TGTGCCACCAGCAGAGTCCCTAGCGGGGGCAATACGCAGTATTTT. The encoded protein is CATSRVPSGGNTQYF. V gene TRBV15 combines with J gene TRBJ2-3, with 10 bases aligning to TRBD2. CDR1 LNHNV and CDR2 YYDKDF come from the germline V gene (reference sequence). The V segment lost 1 base and the J segment 7 bases; nucleotides outside the gene matches: 5. CDR3 size: 15 residues.